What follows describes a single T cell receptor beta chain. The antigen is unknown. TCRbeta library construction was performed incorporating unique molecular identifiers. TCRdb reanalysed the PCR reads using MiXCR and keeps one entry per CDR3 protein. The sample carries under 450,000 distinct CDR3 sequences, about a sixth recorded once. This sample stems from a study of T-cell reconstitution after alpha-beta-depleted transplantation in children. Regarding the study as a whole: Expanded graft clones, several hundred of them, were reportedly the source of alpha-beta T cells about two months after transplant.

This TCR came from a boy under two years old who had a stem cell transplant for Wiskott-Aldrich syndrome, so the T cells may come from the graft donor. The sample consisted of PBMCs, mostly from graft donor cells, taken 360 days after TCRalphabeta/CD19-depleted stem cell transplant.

CDR3 in amino acids: CASSPLATGYEQYF. CDR3 in DNA: TGCGCCAGCAGCCCCCTGGCAACAGGCTACGAGCAGTACTTC. The chain carries TRBV5-1 and TRBJ2-7; tentatively, D is TRBD1 (5 bases). Germline assignment: CDR1 SGHRS and CDR2 YFSETQ. The V and J ends lost 4 bases and 3 bases respectively, with 14 bases between them. This CDR3 comprises 14 residues.